This T cell receptor (beta chain) emerged from a study of blood T cell repertoires in COVID-19. Per the study methods: Estimated nucleated cell counts came from reference gene primer amplification. Assay used: immunoSEQ multiplex PCR; TCRdb lists only in-frame clones, some missing. V, J and clone size derive from that table, while D and trimming were established from the DNA sequence. Counted here are 85,000 to 95,000 clones, more than 70% occurring once; the ten biggest clones make up over 13%. Per the germline V gene, CDR1 is SGDLS and CDR2 is YYNGEE. V was clipped by 3 bases and J by 0 bases, with 16 bases between them. This CDR3 region has 17 residues.

The sequence was collected from a woman older than 75 with acute or convalescent COVID-19. Material for sequencing was peripheral blood. The V and J genes are TRBV9 and TRBJ1-5; a possible D gene is TRBD1 (5 bases). The CDR3 DNA reads as TGTGCCAGCAGCGCCCAGGACACGACTTATAGCAATCAGCCCCAGCATTTT. Translated: CASSAQDTTYSNQPQHF.